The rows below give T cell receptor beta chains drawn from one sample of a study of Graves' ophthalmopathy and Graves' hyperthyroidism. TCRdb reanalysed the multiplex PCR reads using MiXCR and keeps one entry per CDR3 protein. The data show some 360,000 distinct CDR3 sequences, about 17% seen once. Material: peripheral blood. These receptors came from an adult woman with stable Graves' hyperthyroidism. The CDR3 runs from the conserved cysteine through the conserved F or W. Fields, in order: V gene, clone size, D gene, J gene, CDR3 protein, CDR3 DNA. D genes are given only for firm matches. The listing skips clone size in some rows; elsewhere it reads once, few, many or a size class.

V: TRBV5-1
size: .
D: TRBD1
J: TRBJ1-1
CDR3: CASSLGGTGSGTEAFF
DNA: TGCGCCAGCAGCTTGGGGGGGACAGGGTCTGGGACTGAAGCTTTCTTT

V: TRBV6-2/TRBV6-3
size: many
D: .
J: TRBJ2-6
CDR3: CASSYVPGANVLTF
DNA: TGTGCCAGCAGTTACGTCCCTGGGGCCAACGTCCTGACTTTC

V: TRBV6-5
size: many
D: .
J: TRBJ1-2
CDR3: CASSYTLLRGYTF
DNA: TGTGCCAGCAGTTACACCCTGCTGAGGGGCTACACCTTC

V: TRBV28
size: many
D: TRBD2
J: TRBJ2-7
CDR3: CASRPLAGGPYEQYF
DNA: TGTGCCAGCAGACCCTTAGCGGGAGGGCCTTACGAGCAGTACTTC

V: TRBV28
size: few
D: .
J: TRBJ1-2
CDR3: CASSPSLPRRGPNYGYTF
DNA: TGTGCCAGCAGTCCTAGCCTTCCCCGGAGAGGGCCTAACTATGGCTACACCTTC

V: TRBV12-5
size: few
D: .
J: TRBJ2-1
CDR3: CASGLVRGIWYNEKFF
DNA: TGTGCTAGTGGTTTGGTACGGGGAATCTGGTACAATGAGAAGTTCTTC

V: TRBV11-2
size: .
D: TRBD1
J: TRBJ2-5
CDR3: CASSLGTAQETEYF
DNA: TGTGCCAGCAGCTTGGGGACAGCTCAAGAGACGGAGTACTTC

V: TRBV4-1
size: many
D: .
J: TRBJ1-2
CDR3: CASSQDGASGYTF
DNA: TGCGCCAGCAGCCAAGATGGGGCGAGTGGCTACACCTTC

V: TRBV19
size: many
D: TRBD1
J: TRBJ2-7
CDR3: CASSPFGTGLYEQYF
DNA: TGTGCCAGTAGTCCCTTCGGGACAGGCCTCTACGAGCAGTACTTC

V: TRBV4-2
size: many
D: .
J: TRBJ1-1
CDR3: CASSQDLQGAMNTEAFF
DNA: TGTGCCAGCAGCCAAGATCTCCAAGGGGCAATGAACACTGAAGCTTTCTTT

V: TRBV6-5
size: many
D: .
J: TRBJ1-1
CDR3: CASSYSDPRAEAFF
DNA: TGTGCCAGCAGTTACTCCGACCCGCGCGCTGAAGCTTTCTTT

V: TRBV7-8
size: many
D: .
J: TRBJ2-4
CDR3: CASSFQGPASLRIQYF
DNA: TGTGCCAGCAGCTTTCAGGGTCCCGCTAGCCTAAGAATTCAGTACTTC

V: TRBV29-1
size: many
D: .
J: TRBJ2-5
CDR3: CSAGRADYVGQETQYF
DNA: TGCAGCGCCGGGCGGGCCGACTACGTAGGGCAAGAGACCCAGTACTTC

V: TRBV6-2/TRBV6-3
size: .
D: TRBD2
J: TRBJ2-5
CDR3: CASSYERGVETQYF
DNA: TGTGCCAGCAGTTACGAGCGGGGTGTGGAGACCCAGTACTTC